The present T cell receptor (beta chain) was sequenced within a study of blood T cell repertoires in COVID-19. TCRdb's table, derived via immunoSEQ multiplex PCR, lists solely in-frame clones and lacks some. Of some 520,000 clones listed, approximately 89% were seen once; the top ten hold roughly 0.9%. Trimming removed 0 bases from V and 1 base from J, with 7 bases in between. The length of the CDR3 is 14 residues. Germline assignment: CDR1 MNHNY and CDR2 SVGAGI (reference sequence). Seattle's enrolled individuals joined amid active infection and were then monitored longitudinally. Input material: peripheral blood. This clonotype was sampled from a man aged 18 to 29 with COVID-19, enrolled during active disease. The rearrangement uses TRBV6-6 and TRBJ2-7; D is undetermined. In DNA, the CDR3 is TGTGCCAGCAGTTACTCGAGGCTTTCCTACGAGCAGTACTTC. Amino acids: CASSYSRLSYEQYF.